This paragraph covers one T cell receptor beta chain sequence. The antigen is undetermined. The sample originates from a study of cytomegalovirus exposure and HLA in healthy donors. Overall study results and limits: Investigators reported more than 150 TCR beta chains as tied to cytomegalovirus.

Primers for the PCR totalled 60 Vbeta and 13 Jbeta. Data came from immunoSEQ multiplex PCR; TCRdb stores just in-frame clones and leaves some out. The sample yields 75,000 to 100,000 clones, roughly 76% seen once. Sequencing was carried out using PBMCs. This TCR was recovered from a woman aged 55-70 years in good health and CMV-seropositive.

The chain's CDR3 is CASSLASGSLEQYF. In nucleotides, the CDR3 is TGCGCCAGCAGCTTAGCTAGCGGCTCTCTGGAGCAGTACTTC. The V call is TRBV5-1, the J call TRBJ2-7; 7 positions agree with TRBD2. CDR3 length: 14 residues. Germline loops: CDR1 SGHRS, CDR2 YFSETQ. V dropped 2 bases and J dropped 7; count of bases not matched to a gene: 9.